This T cell receptor (beta chain) emerged from a study of blood T cell repertoires in COVID-19. Study overall: COVID-19 samples, acute and convalescent, were from the United States, Italy and Spain.

Method: immunoSEQ multiplex PCR; TCRdb's copy keeps in-frame clones and lacks some. This sample has 25,000 to 35,000 clones, with roughly 80% found just once. The CDR3 has 17 amino acids. The V gene lost 0 bases and the J gene lost 0 bases, with 15 bases spanning the gap. Germline loops: CDR1 GTSNPN, CDR2 SVGIG (reference sequence). Sequenced input: peripheral blood. The rearrangement uses TRBV30 and TRBJ1-3, with a weak D call TRBD1 (6 bases). The receptor's source is a woman in her sixties or seventies with acute or convalescent COVID-19. CDR3 loop: CAWSVLPGGPSGNTIYF. CDR3 coding DNA: TGTGCCTGGAGTGTATTACCCGGGGGGCCCTCTGGAAACACCATATATTTT.